This record covers a single T cell receptor (beta chain). No antigen is known for it. Base-call qualities are not available, and no considerably larger clone is one nucleotide away. Each collaborating institution followed its own protocols to collect whole blood in K2EDTA tubes. For TCRbeta analysis, collaborators shipped samples in one of three forms: frozen whole blood, isolated PBMCs, or DNA extracted from either of those sample types. This specimen belongs to a study of blood T cell repertoires in COVID-19 (dated by TCRdb to 2018 to 2020). Describing the broader study: Samples covering the acute and convalescent phases of COVID-19 were provided by collaborators in the United States, Italy and Spain. The prospective study material was composed of cDNA or gDNA derived from T cells, B-cell-depleted T cells, or PBMCs. The dataset comprised deeply sampled blood TCRbeta repertoires from subjects exposed to, actively infected with, or recovered from COVID-19. The repertoires were released in a freely available public database meant as a resource for research on the immune response to SARS-CoV-2. The samples were drawn from the first 160 participants of the ongoing ImmuneRACE study and from 1,254 subjects provided by 6 global collaborators. Nearly every sample came with metadata listing a de-identified subject ID, COVID-19 status, age in years and sex. Where HLA class I and class II types were available, the types were taken from metadata supplied by the sample provider, not from assay-based typing. Study-level results and caveats: Clinical and demographic metadata were provided uncurated, with the amount varying by source and participant.

The immunoSEQ Assay, a bias-controlled multiplex PCR, was used to amplify TCRbeta CDR3 regions from genomic DNA. Regarding the original processing steps: Within the assay, amplification of reference gene primers was used to estimate how many nucleated cells each sample contained. To quantify the absolute abundance of each unique TCRbeta CDR3 rearrangement, sequence reads were collapsed and filtered. For each sample, productive Simpson clonality was calculated as the square root of Simpson's diversity index across productive rearrangements. Drawn from immuneACCESS, this table holds only the in-frame rearrangements with V and J called that TCRdb kept. Clones are partly lost; checked studies trace under half to an unresolved V gene and leave the rest unexplained. V and J calls and clone size are copied from that table; D and trimming were computed from the DNA. Counted in this sample were about 180,000 clones; 75% to 85% of them appeared once. Over 1.5% of the sample is in the top ten clones.

Trimming removed 5 bases from V and 5 bases from J; the gene matches leave 4 bases unexplained. The germline V gene (reference sequence) specifies SEHNR as CDR1 and FQNEAQ as CDR2. Including cysteine and phenylalanine, the CDR3 has 14 amino acids. The CDR3 DNA has 42 bases and is translated from base 1. Input material: peripheral blood. The V gene is TRBV7-9 and the J gene is TRBJ1-5, with 9 bases matching TRBD1. The source of this sequence is a human donor in a cohort sampled during active COVID-19. The DNA reads TGTGCCAGCAGCCATGGACAGGGGTATCAGCCCCAGCATTTT. It is translated as CASSHGQGYQPQHF.